This T cell receptor (beta chain) was sequenced during a study of blood T cell repertoires in COVID-19. Turning to the study itself: COVID-19 samples from acute and convalescent phases originated in the United States, Italy and Spain. In each case, the material was cDNA or gDNA derived from T cells, B-cell-depleted T cells, or PBMCs.

This clone turned up a few times. Per the original data handling: Nucleated cell number was recorded as an estimate derived from reference gene primer amplification. TCRdb's copy holds only in-frame clones and misses some; the assay was immunoSEQ multiplex PCR. V and J calls and clone size are as listed in that table; D and trimming were resolved from the DNA. The sample shows over 95,000 clones, over 65% of them seen only once. The ends were cut back, 4 bases at V and 1 base at J, with 11 bases in the middle. CDR3 length: 15 residues. CDR1 is MNHEY, CDR2 SVGAGI, per germline. The chain joins TRBV6-5 to TRBJ2-4; D is perhaps TRBD1 (6 bases). The sample was peripheral blood. This receptor was taken from a woman aged 40-49 years with acute or convalescent COVID-19. This CDR3 reads CASSSPGEAKNIQYF. CDR3 nucleotides: TGTGCCAGCAGTTCCCCAGGGGAGGCCAAAAACATTCAGTACTTC.